One T cell receptor (beta chain) is described in this entry. Its specificity is not known. These data are taken from a study of vaccination effects on CD4 cells after COVID-19. Notes on the study in general: Cross-reactivity toward common cold coronaviruses was confined to only 1 of 255 vaccine-induced clones in healthy vaccinees.

Culture proceeded for more than 8 days, and CD4+ T cells were then isolated. BNT162b2 vaccine or mRNA-1273 vaccine was given to participants in two doses. Profiled with immunoSEQ multiplex PCR; TCRdb holds only in-frame clones, not every one. Here the sample spans some 66,000 clones, around 85% being singletons. Specimen: CD4+ T cells from PBMCs cultured without peptide, collected after COVID-19 vaccination. This clonotype was obtained from a human donor who received a COVID-19 vaccine.

CDR3 sequence (DNA): TGCGCCAGCAGCGCTGGGACCCTCTCGGGGGATGAAAAACTGTTTTTT. Translation gives CASSAGTLSGDEKLFF. The chain carries TRBV5-1 and TRBJ1-4; D is perhaps TRBD1 (5 bases). Trimming left V 4 bases short and J 6 bases short, with 19 bases between. This CDR3 comprises 16 residues. Germline assignment: CDR1 SGHRS and CDR2 YFSETQ.